The sequence of this TCR beta chain was determined in a study of T-cell memory formation after mild COVID-19. Ten or more counts support this clonotype. Germline lookup yields CDR1 LNHNV and CDR2 YYDKDF (reference sequence). This CDR3 region has 14 residues. Germline trimming cut 6 bases from V and 6 bases from J; bases unmatched to any gene: 5. TCRdb re-called the 5' RACE reads with MiXCR, one entry per CDR3 protein. The sample includes hundreds of thousands of distinct CDR3 sequences, about a fifth of them seen just once. The sequence was obtained from an adult woman who had mild COVID-19 (a few samples of this study predate the infection). Cell type and time point are not known. The rearrangement uses TRBV15 and TRBJ2-2; 9 bases match TRBD1. The sequenced material came from PBMCs or a T cell subset sorted from them (not recorded which). The CDR3: CATRGTGSAGELFF. As DNA, the CDR3 is TGTGCCACCAGAGGGACAGGGTCGGCCGGGGAGCTGTTTTTT.